This T cell receptor beta chain is drawn from a study of post-analysis software for immune sequencing data. This clonotype occurred a few times. What it binds is unknown. Looked up from germline, CDR1 is DFQATT and CDR2 is SNEGSKA (reference sequence). This CDR3 is built from 15 residues. V lost 0 bases to trimming and J lost 3 bases, with 12 bases between them. TCR beta libraries were prepared from cDNA with unique molecular identifiers. TCRdb ran MiXCR on the PCR reads and lists one entry per CDR3 protein. The sample carries roughly 600,000 distinct CDR3 sequences, roughly 47% recorded once. Study outcomes and limitations: About 5 TRBV segments (TRBV5-6, TRBV5-1 and TRBV20-1 among them) occurred more frequently in patients than in controls.

The chain carries TRBV20-1 and TRBJ2-1; tentatively, D is TRBD2 (6 bases). Sequencing was carried out using blood. This receptor was obtained from a girl aged 5 to 17 with multiple sclerosis. The chain's CDR3 is CSARDRLEGYNEQFF. In nucleotides, the CDR3 is TGCAGTGCTAGAGATCGACTAGAGGGCTACAATGAGCAGTTCTTC.